The sequence of this T cell receptor beta chain was determined in a study of T cells expressing NK-cell markers. With the 5' RACE reads reprocessed, TCRdb shows one record per CDR3 protein and no DNA. The sample has a few hundred thousand distinct CDR3 sequences. The sample consisted of blood T cells: a sorted CD56 or NKG2C T cell subset, CD4+ or CD8+ T cells, or bulk PBMC T cells (not recorded which). This sequence was found in a man in his late teens or twenties in good health.

Here the CDR3 reads CASRAAGSSGANVLTF. V gene TRBV6-1 combines with J gene TRBJ2-6. From germline, CDR1 is MNHNS and CDR2 SASEGT. This CDR3 spans 16 amino acids.